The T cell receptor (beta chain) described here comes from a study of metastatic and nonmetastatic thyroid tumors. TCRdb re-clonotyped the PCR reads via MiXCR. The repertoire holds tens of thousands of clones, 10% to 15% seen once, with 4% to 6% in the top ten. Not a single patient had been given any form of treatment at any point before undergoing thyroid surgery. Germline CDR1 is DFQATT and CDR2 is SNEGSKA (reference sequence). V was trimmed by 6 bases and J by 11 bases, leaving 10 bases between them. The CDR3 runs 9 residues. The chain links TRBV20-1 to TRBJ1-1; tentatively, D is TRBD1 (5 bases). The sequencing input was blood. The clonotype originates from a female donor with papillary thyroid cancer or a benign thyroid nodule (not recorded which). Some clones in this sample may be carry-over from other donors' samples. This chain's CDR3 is CSAKGRAFF. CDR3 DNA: TGCAGTGCCAAGGGGCGGGCTTTCTTT.